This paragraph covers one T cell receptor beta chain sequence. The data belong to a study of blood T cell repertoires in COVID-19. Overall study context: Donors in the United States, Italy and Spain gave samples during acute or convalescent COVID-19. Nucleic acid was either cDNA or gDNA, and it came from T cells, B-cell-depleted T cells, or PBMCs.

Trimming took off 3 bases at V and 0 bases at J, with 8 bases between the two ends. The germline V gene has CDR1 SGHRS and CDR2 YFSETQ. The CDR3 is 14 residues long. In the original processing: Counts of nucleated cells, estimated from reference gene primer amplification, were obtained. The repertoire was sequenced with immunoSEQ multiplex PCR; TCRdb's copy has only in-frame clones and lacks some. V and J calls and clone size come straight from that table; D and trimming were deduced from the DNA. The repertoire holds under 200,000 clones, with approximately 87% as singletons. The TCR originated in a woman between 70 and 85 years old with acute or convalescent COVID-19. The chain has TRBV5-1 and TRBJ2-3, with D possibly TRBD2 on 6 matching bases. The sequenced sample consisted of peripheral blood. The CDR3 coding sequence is TGCGCCAGCAGCTACGGGGGAAGCACAGATACGCAGTATTTT. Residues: CASSYGGSTDTQYF. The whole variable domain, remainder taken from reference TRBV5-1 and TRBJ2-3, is KAGVTQTPRYLIKTRGQQVTLSCSPISGHRSVSWYQQTPGQGLQFLFEYFSETQRNKGNFPGRFSGRQFSNSRSEMNVSTLELGDSALYLCASSYGGSTDTQYFGPGTRLTVL.